The rows below give T cell receptor beta chains drawn from one sample of a study of T cells in Graves' hyperthyroidism and ophthalmopathy. Via MiXCR, TCRdb re-called the multiplex PCR reads, giving one row per CDR3 protein. The repertoire holds approximately 350,000 distinct CDR3 sequences, with 12% to 15% as singletons. The source material was blood. These receptors were collected from a woman aged 60-75 years with Graves' ophthalmopathy. The CDR3 runs from the conserved cysteine through the conserved F or W. A D gene is named only where the DNA matches it firmly. Size is omitted from some rows. Given values are once, few, many or a class for expanded clones.

v_gene	abundance	j_gene	d_gene	CDR3aa	CDR3nt
TRBV6-1	many	TRBJ1-1	-	CASSENHQGKNTEAFF	TGTGCCAGCAGTGAAAATCACCAGGGGAAGAACACTGAAGCTTTCTTT
TRBV28	many	TRBJ1-2	-	CASRVLGRTDYTF	TGTGCCAGCAGAGTCCTTGGGAGGACAGACTACACCTTC
TRBV29-1	once	TRBJ2-1	-	CSDRASYNEQFF	TGCAGTGATAGGGCCTCCTACAATGAGCAGTTCTTC
TRBV7-9	many	TRBJ2-7	TRBD1	CASSPLTGGEEQYF	TGTGCCAGCAGCCCCTTGACAGGGGGCGAGGAGCAGTACTTC
TRBV27	-	TRBJ1-1	-	CASSIRGGGTEAFF	TGTGCCAGCAGTATTCGGGGGGGGGGCACTGAAGCTTTCTTT
TRBV3-1	many	TRBJ2-7	-	CASSRDRRGFSYEQYF	TGTGCCAGCAGCCGAGATCGACGGGGATTCTCCTACGAGCAGTACTTC
TRBV6-8	few	TRBJ2-1	-	CASSYSFNEQFF	TGTGCCAGCAGTTACAGTTTCAATGAGCAGTTCTTC
TRBV29-1	-	TRBJ2-7	TRBD2	CSAIAGTYEQYF	TGCAGCGCTATAGCGGGAACCTACGAGCAGTACTTC
TRBV7-8	-	TRBJ2-6	TRBD2	CASSLRLAPSGANVLTF	TGTGCCAGCAGTTTAAGACTAGCCCCCTCTGGGGCCAACGTCCTGACTTTC
TRBV7-2	many	TRBJ2-1	-	CASSLGWANEQFF	TGTGCCAGCAGCTTAGGTTGGGCGAATGAGCAGTTCTTC
TRBV10-3	few	TRBJ1-3	TRBD1	CAIRTGQGGNTIYF	TGTGCCATCAGGACTGGACAGGGAGGAAACACCATATATTTT
TRBV28	many	TRBJ2-7	TRBD1	CASSPPTGFPYEQYF	TGTGCCAGCAGTCCCCCGACAGGGTTCCCCTACGAGCAGTACTTC
TRBV7-2	many	TRBJ1-1	-	CASSLVGAENTEAFF	TGTGCCAGCAGCTTAGTAGGGGCCGAGAACACTGAAGCTTTCTTT
TRBV20-1	few	TRBJ2-1	TRBD2	CSALRLAGGYEQFF	TGCAGTGCTCTTAGACTAGCGGGAGGGTATGAGCAGTTCTTC
TRBV20-1	many	TRBJ2-7	-	CSASGGTGDYEQYF	TGCAGTGCTAGCGGCGGGACGGGAGACTACGAGCAGTACTTC
TRBV7-3	many	TRBJ2-1	-	CASSSVGGADNEQFF	TGTGCCAGCAGCTCGGTGGGGGGGGCGGACAATGAGCAGTTCTTC
TRBV18	many	TRBJ1-1	TRBD1	CASSPLQGAENTEAFF	TGTGCCAGCTCACCATTACAGGGGGCCGAAAACACTGAAGCTTTCTTT
TRBV28	many	TRBJ2-3	-	CASSDQTTSTDTQYF	TGTGCCAGCAGTGATCAGACAACTAGCACAGATACGCAGTATTTT
TRBV9	-	TRBJ2-3	TRBD2	CASSAGASGSWGTDTQYF	TGTGCCAGCAGCGCTGGGGCTAGCGGGAGTTGGGGCACAGATACGCAGTATTTT
TRBV6-1	many	TRBJ1-6	-	CASSEAQGLRSPLHF	TGTGCCAGCAGTGAAGCCCAGGGGCTAAGGTCACCCCTCCACTTT
TRBV10-3	many	TRBJ2-1	TRBD2	CAISRLAGTFDEQFF	TGTGCCATCAGCAGACTAGCGGGAACTTTCGATGAGCAGTTCTTC
TRBV20-1	-	TRBJ2-1	-	CSARDESNYNEQFF	TGCAGTGCTAGAGACGAGAGTAACTACAATGAGCAGTTCTTC
TRBV27	-	TRBJ1-5	-	CASSSRLAGGPQHF	TGTGCCAGCAGTTCCAGACTAGCGGGAGGGCCCCAGCATTTT
TRBV10-1	many	TRBJ1-5	-	CTRSLLRAKGGNQPQHF	TGCACCCGCAGCCTTCTAAGGGCCAAGGGTGGCAATCAGCCCCAGCATTTT
TRBV7-2	many	TRBJ2-2	-	CASSLGGHGELFF	TGTGCCAGCAGCTTAGGTGGTCACGGGGAGCTGTTTTTT
TRBV3-1	many	TRBJ1-2	-	CASSQQGNSGYTF	TGTGCCAGCAGCCAGCAGGGTAACAGTGGCTACACCTTC
TRBV28	many	TRBJ2-7	-	CASRTGTRYEQYF	TGTGCCAGCAGAACCGGGACAAGATACGAGCAGTACTTC
TRBV3-1	many	TRBJ2-1	-	CASSQVWSSYNEQFF	TGTGCCAGCAGCCAAGTGTGGAGCTCCTACAATGAGCAGTTCTTC
TRBV29-1	few	TRBJ2-5	-	CSVEDHGSQATQYF	TGCAGCGTTGAAGATCATGGGAGCCAAGCGACCCAGTACTTC
TRBV7-3	many	TRBJ2-7	-	CASSASGGYEQYF	TGTGCCAGCAGCGCAAGTGGGGGCTACGAGCAGTACTTC
TRBV27	-	TRBJ2-1	TRBD2	CASSSRLAGGEQFF	TGTGCCAGCAGTTCCAGACTAGCGGGAGGAGAGCAGTTCTTC
TRBV20-1	many	TRBJ2-1	-	CSASLRENSYNEQFF	TGCAGTGCTAGTCTCAGAGAAAACTCCTACAATGAGCAGTTCTTC
TRBV19	-	TRBJ1-5	TRBD1	CASSFGTGLLQPQHF	TGTGCCAGTAGTTTCGGGACAGGGCTTCTTCAGCCCCAGCATTTT
TRBV30	-	TRBJ1-1	-	CAWSEGSRGRNTEAFF	TGTGCCTGGAGTGAAGGTTCAAGAGGGAGGAACACTGAAGCTTTCTTT
TRBV19	few	TRBJ2-2	-	CASSKSTGANTGELFF	TGTGCCAGTAGTAAATCGACAGGCGCGAACACCGGGGAGCTGTTTTTT
TRBV27	-	TRBJ2-2	-	CASSARDTINTGELFF	TGTGCCAGCAGTGCCCGGGACACAATTAACACCGGGGAGCTGTTTTTT
TRBV10-3	few	TRBJ2-7	-	CAISADFKVQGGYEQYF	TGTGCCATCAGTGCTGATTTTAAGGTACAGGGCGGCTACGAGCAGTACTTC
TRBV7-2	-	TRBJ2-7	TRBD2	CASSFSGTFYEQYF	TGTGCCAGCAGCTTTAGCGGGACCTTCTACGAGCAGTACTTC
TRBV27	many	TRBJ1-1	TRBD1	CASRVWTGSMNTEAFF	TGTGCCAGCAGGGTCTGGACAGGGAGCATGAACACTGAAGCTTTCTTT
TRBV28	-	TRBJ1-5	-	CASREVLDQPQHF	TGTGCCAGCAGAGAGGTGTTGGATCAGCCCCAGCATTTT
TRBV20-1	many	TRBJ2-2	-	CSARNYYTGELFF	TGCAGTGCTAGAAACTACTACACCGGGGAGCTGTTTTTT
TRBV10-3	-	TRBJ2-4	-	CAISESEVGSRTIQYF	TGTGCCATCAGTGAGTCGGAGGTGGGCAGCCGGACCATTCAGTACTTC
TRBV24-1	many	TRBJ2-5	-	CATSDLSPPGTQYF	TGTGCCACCAGTGATTTGAGCCCTCCCGGGACCCAGTACTTC
TRBV15	-	TRBJ1-5	-	CATSRRGNSNQPQHF	TGTGCCACCAGCAGAAGGGGTAATAGCAATCAGCCCCAGCATTTT
TRBV18	-	TRBJ1-1	TRBD1	CASSSQGMNTEAFF	TGTGCCAGCTCATCACAGGGGATGAACACTGAAGCTTTCTTT
TRBV7-8	many	TRBJ2-1	-	CASKGTPSHNEQFF	TGTGCCAGCAAGGGGACCCCATCCCACAATGAGCAGTTCTTC
TRBV7-9	-	TRBJ2-5	-	CASSFSGPEETQYF	TGTGCCAGCAGCTTTTCCGGGCCAGAAGAGACCCAGTACTTC
TRBV20-1	-	TRBJ2-3	TRBD2	CSANHGLAGWGDTQYF	TGCAGTGCAAACCACGGACTAGCGGGATGGGGGGATACGCAGTATTTT
TRBV5-1	-	TRBJ2-7	-	CANSQGSYEQYF	TGCGCCAACTCGCAGGGTTCCTACGAGCAGTACTTC
TRBV6-1	-	TRBJ1-6	-	CASSQPWDSPLHF	TGTGCCAGCAGTCAACCGTGGGATTCACCCCTCCACTTT
TRBV20-1	many	TRBJ2-5	TRBD2	CSATPGLAGIQETQYF	TGCAGTGCTACCCCGGGACTAGCGGGGATCCAAGAGACCCAGTACTTC
TRBV6-1	many	TRBJ2-5	-	CATIRATRLQETQYF	TGTGCCACCATCCGAGCTACACGCCTTCAAGAGACCCAGTACTTC
TRBV28	many	TRBJ2-1	TRBD2	CASSSRASGSYNEQFF	TGTGCCAGCAGCTCCCGGGCTAGCGGGTCCTACAATGAGCAGTTCTTC
TRBV24-1	many	TRBJ2-7	TRBD1	CATSDLGDSHYEQYF	TGTGCCACCAGTGATCTTGGGGACAGCCACTACGAGCAGTACTTC
TRBV3-1	few	TRBJ1-3	-	CASSPLRRGAGGNTIYF	TGTGCCAGCAGCCCCCTCCGGCGGGGGGCGGGGGGAAACACCATATATTTT
TRBV28	many	TRBJ2-6	-	CASSSPPGAGANVLTF	TGTGCCAGCAGTTCCCCTCCTGGGGCGGGGGCCAACGTCCTGACTTTC
TRBV9	few	TRBJ1-3	-	CASSPSGVRSGNTIYF	TGTGCCAGCAGCCCCTCAGGGGTACGCTCTGGAAACACCATATATTTT